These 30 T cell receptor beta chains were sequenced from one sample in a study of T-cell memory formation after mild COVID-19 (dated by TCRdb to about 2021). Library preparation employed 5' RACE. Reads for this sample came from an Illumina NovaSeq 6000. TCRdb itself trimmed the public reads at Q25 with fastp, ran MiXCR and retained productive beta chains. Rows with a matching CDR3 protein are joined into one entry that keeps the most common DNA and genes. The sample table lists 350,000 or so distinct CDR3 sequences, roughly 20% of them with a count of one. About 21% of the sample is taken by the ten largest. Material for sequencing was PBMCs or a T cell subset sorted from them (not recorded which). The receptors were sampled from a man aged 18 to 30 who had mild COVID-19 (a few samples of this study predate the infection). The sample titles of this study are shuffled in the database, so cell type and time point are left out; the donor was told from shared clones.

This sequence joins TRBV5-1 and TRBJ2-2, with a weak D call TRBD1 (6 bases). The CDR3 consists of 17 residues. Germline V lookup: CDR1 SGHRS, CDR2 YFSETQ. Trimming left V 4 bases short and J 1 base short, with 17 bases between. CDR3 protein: CASSRQDMRLNTGELFF. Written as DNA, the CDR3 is TGCGCCAGCAGCAGACAGGACATGAGATTGAACACCGGGGAGCTGTTTTTT.

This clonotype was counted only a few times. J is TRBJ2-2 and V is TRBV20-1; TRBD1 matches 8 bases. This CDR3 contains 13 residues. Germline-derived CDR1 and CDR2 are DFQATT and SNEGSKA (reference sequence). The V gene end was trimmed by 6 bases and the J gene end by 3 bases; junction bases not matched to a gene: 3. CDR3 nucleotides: TGCAGTGCCGACAGGGGAGACACCGGGGAGCTGTTTTTT. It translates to CSADRGDTGELFF.

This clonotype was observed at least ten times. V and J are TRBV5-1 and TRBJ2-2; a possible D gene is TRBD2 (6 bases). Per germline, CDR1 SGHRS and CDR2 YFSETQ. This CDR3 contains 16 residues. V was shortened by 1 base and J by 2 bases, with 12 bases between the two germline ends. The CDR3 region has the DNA TGCGCCAGCAGCTTGACCGGGGGTACTAACACCGGGGAGCTGTTTTTT. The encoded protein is CASSLTGGTNTGELFF.

CDR3 in amino acids: CASSYYGQGNYGYTF. The CDR3 coding sequence is TGTGCCAGCAGTTACTACGGACAGGGGAACTATGGCTACACCTTC. The V and J genes are TRBV6-5 and TRBJ1-2, with 9 positions matching TRBD1. Losses at the gene ends were 1 base for V and 2 bases for J; bases not matched to a gene: 2. This CDR3 is 15 amino acids long. Germline lookup yields CDR1 MNHEY and CDR2 SVGAGI.

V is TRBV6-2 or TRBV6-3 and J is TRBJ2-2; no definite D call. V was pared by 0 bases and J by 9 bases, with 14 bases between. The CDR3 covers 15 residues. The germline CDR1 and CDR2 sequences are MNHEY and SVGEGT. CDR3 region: CASSYSLGIVRELFF. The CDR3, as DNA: TGTGCCAGCAGTTACTCGTTAGGGATTGTCCGGGAGCTGTTTTTT.

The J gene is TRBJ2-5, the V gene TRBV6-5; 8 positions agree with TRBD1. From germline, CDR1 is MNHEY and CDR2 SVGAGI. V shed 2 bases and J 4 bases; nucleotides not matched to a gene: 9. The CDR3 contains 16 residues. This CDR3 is CASSYRSGGAGETQYF. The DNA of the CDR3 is TGTGCCAGCAGTTACCGGTCAGGGGGCGCGGGAGAGACCCAGTACTTC.

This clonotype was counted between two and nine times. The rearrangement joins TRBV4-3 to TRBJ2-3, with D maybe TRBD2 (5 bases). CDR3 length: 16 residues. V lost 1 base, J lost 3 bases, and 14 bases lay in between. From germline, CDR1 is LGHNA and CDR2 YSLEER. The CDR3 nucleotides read TGCGCCAGCAGCCAAGGACTTCTCGGGGTGACAGATACGCAGTATTTT. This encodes CASSQGLLGVTDTQYF.

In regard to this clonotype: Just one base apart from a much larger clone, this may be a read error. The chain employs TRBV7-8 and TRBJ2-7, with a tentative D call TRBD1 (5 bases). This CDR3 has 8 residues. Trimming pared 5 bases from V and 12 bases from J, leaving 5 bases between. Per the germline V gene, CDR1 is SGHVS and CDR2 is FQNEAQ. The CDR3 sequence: CASSTGYF. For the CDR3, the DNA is TGTGCCAGCAGCACAGGGTACTTC. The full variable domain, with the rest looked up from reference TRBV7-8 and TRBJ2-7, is GAGVSQSPRYKVAKRGQDVALRCDPISGHVSLFWYQQALGQGPEFLTYFQNEAQLDKSGLPSDRFFAERPEGSVSTLKIQRTQQEDSAVYLCASSTGYFGPGTRLTVT.

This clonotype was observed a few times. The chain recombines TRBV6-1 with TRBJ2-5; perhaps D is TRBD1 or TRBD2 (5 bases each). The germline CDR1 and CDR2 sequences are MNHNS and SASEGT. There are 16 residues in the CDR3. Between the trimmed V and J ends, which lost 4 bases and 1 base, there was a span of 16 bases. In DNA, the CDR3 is TGTGCCAGCAGTGTTAGGGGACCGCAACCCCAAGAGACCCAGTACTTC. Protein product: CASSVRGPQPQETQYF.

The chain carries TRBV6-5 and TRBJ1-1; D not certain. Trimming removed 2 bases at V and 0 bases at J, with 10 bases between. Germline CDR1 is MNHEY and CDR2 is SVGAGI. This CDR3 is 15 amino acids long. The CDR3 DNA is TGTGCCAGCAGTTACGGGGAGCTAATGAACACTGAAGCTTTCTTT. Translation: CASSYGELMNTEAFF.

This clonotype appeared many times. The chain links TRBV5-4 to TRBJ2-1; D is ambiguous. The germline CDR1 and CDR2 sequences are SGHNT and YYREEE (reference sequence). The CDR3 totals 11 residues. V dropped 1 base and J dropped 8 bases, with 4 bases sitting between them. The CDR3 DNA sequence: TGTGCCAGCAGCTTGTTGGATGAGCAGTTCTTC. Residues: CASSLLDEQFF.

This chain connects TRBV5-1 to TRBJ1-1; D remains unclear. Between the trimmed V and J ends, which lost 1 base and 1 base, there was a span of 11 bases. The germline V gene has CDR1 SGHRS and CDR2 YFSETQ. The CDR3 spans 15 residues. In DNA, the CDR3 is TGCGCCAGCAGCTTGCAGGCGGACCCGAACACTGAAGCTTTCTTT. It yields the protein CASSLQADPNTEAFF.

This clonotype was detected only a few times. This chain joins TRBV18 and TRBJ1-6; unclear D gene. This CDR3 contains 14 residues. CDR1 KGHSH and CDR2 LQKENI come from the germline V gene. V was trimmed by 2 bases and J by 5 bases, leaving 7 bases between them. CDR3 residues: CASSPFGDNSPLHF. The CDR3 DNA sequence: TGTGCCAGCTCACCATTCGGGGATAATTCACCCCTCCACTTT.

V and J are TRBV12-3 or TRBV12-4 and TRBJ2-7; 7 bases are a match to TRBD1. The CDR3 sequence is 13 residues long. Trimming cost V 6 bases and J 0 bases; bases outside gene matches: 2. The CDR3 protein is CASRTGSSYEQYF. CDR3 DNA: TGTGCCAGCAGGACAGGGAGCTCCTACGAGCAGTACTTC.

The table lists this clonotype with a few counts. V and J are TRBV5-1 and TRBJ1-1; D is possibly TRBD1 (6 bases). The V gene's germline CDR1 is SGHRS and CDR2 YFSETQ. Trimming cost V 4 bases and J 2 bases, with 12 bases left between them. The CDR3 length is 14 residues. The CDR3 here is CASSLQGRNTEAFF. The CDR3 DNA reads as TGCGCCAGCAGCCTACAGGGCCGCAACACTGAAGCTTTCTTT.

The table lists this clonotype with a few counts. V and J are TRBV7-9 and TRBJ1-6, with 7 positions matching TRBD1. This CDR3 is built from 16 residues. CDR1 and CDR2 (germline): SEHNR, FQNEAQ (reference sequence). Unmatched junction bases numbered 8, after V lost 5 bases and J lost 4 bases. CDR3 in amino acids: CASSPPPGQYNSPLHF. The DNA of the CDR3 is TGTGCCAGCAGCCCACCCCCGGGACAGTATAATTCACCCCTCCACTTT.

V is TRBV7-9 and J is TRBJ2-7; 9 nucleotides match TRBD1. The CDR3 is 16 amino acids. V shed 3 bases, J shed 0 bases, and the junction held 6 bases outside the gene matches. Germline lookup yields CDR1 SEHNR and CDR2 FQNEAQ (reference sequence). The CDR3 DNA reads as TGTGCCAGCAGCTTGTTTGGGACAGGGATCTCCTACGAGCAGTACTTC. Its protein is CASSLFGTGISYEQYF.

The CDR3 DNA reads TGTGCCAGCAGCTTAGAAAGTATGAACACTGAAGCTTTCTTT. Translation: CASSLESMNTEAFF. The chain uses TRBV7-2 and TRBJ1-1; D call uncertain. The germline gives CDR1 SGHTA, CDR2 FQGNSA. The CDR3 sequence is 14 residues long. Trimming removed 1 base at V and 0 bases at J, with 6 bases between. Combining the CDR3 with reference TRBV7-2 and TRBJ1-1 gives the whole variable domain GAGVSQSPSNKVTEKGKDVELRCDPISGHTALYWYRQSLGQGLEFLIYFQGNSAPDKSGLPSDRFSAERTGGSVSTLTIQRTQQEDSAVYLCASSLESMNTEAFFGQGTRLTVV.

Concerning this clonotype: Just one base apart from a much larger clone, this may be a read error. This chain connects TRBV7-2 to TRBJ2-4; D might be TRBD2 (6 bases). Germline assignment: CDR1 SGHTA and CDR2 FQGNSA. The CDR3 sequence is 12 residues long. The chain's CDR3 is CDSGHAGNIQYF. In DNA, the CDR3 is TGTGACAGCGGGCATGCTGGAAACATTCAGTACTTC.

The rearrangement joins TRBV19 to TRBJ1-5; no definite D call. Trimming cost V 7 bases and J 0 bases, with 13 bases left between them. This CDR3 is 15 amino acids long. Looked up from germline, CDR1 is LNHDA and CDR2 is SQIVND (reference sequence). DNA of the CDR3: TGTGCCAGTACGACGGGGTTTTATAGCAATCAGCCCCAGCATTTT. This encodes CASTTGFYSNQPQHF. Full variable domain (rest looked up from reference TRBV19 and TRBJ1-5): DGGITQSPKYLFRKEGQNVTLSCEQNLNHDAMYWYRQDPGQGLRLIYYSQIVNDFQKGDIAEGYSVSREKKESFPLTVTSAQKNPTAFYLCASTTGFYSNQPQHFGDGTRLSIL.

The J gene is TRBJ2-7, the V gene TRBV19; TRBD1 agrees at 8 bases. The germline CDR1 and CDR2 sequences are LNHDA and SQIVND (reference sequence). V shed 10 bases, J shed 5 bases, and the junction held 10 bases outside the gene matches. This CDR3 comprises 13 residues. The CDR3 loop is CATSPAGGNEQYF. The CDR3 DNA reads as TGTGCCACTTCCCCGGCAGGGGGCAACGAGCAGTACTTC.

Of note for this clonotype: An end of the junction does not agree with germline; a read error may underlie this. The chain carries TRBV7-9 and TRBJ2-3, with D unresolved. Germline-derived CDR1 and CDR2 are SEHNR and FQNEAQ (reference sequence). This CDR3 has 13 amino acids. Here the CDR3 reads CSSSLGTGDTQYF. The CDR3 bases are TGTTCCAGCAGCTTAGGAACCGGAGATACGCAGTATTTT. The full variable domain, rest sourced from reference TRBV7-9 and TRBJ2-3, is DTGVSQNPRHKITKRGQNVTFRCDPISEHNRLYWYRQTLGQGPEFLTYFQNEAQLEKSRLLSDRFSAERPKGSFSTLEIQRTEQGDSAMYLCSSSLGTGDTQYFGPGTRLTVL.

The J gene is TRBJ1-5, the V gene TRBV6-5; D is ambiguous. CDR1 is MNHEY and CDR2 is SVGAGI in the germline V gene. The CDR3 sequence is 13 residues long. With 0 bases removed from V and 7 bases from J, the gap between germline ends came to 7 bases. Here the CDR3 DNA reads TGTGCCAGCAGTTACTCGAGTGGGCAGCCCCAGCATTTT. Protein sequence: CASSYSSGQPQHF.

The DNA of the CDR3 is TGTGCTTCGGGGGAGGGCTCCGAGCAGTACGTC. This codes for CASGEGSEQYV. This chain uses TRBV10-3 with TRBJ2-7; 7 nucleotides match TRBD2. The CDR3 totals 11 residues. CDR1 and CDR2 (germline): ENHRY, SYGVKD.

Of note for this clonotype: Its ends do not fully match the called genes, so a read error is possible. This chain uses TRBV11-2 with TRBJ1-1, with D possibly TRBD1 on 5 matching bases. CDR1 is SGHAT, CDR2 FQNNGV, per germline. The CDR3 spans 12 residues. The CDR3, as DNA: TGTGCCAGCAACTTAGGGGTCGCTGAAGCTTTCTTT. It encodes CASNLGVAEAFF.

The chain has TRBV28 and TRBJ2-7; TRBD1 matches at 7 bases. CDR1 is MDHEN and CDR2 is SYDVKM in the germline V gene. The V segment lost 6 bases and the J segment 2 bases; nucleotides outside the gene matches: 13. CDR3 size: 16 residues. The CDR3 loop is CASSTPTTGYTYEQYV. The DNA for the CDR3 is TGTGCCAGCAGCACCCCCACGACAGGGTACACCTACGAGCAGTACGTC.

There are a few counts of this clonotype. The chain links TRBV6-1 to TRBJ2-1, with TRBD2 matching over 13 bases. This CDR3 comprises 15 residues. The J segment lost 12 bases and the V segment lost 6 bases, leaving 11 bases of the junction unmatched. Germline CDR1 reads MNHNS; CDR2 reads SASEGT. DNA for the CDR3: TGTGCCAGCAGCTTCCCGACTAGCGGGGGGCTCAGGCAGTTCTTC. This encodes CASSFPTSGGLRQFF.

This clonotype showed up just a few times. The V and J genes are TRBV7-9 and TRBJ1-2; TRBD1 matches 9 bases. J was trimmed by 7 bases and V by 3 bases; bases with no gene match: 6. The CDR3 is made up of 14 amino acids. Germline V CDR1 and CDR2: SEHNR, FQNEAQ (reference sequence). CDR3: CASSFADRGSGYTF. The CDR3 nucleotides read TGTGCCAGCAGCTTCGCGGACAGGGGCTCTGGCTACACCTTC.

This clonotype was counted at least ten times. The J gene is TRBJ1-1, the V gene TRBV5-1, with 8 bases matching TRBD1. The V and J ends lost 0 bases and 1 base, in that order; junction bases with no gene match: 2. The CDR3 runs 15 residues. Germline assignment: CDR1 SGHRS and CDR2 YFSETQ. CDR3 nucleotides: TGCGCCAGCAGCTTGGCCCAGGGGGCGAACACTGAAGCTTTCTTT. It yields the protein CASSLAQGANTEAFF.

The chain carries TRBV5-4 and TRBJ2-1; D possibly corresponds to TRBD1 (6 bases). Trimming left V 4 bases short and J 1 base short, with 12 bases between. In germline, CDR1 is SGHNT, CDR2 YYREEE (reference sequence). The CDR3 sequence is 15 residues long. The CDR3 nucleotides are TGTGCCAGCAGCACTCGCCAGGGGTCCTACAATGAGCAGTTCTTC. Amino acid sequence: CASSTRQGSYNEQFF.